This TCR beta chain was recorded in a study of CD8+ T cells in alopecia areata. Study overall: Treated patients were dosed with oral tofacitinib, taking 5 to 10 mg twice daily. General observations from the study: Resident alphabeta T-cell populations of normal skin are likewise subject to sequencing in scalp samples. Tofacitinib did not eliminate many expanded lesional clones from scalp or blood. Clonality was higher in lesional than normal scalp, especially in alopecia totalis/universalis.

Reverse transcribed after extraction, RNA yielded cDNA as the sequencing template. Measured with immunoSEQ multiplex PCR; TCRdb has only the in-frame clones, and not every one. The sample lists 150,000 to 200,000 clones, over 45% occurring once. As to treatment: oral pan-JAK inhibitor, 5-10 mg twice daily. CDR1 and CDR2 (germline): SGHNT, YYREEE (reference sequence). CDR3 length: 16 residues. Trimming pared 0 bases from V and 7 bases from J, leaving 20 bases between. Comment on this clone: Its antigen is unknown.

This TCR derives from a human donor with alopecia areata. This sequence joins TRBV5-4 and TRBJ2-7, with a possible D match to TRBD1 (6 bases). Here the sequenced sample was CD4+ T cells sorted from blood, taken at week 24, from a patient treated with tofacitinib. As DNA, the CDR3 is TGTGCCAGCAGCTTGGATTGGTTTCAGGGGAGTCGGGAGCAGTACTTC. Translation: CASSLDWFQGSREQYF.